One sample yielded the 28 T cell receptor beta chains listed below, sequenced in a study of CXCR3-negative and CXCR3-positive naive CD8 T cells. Antigens for these TCRs are unknown. Findings of the study overall: Relative to CXCR3-negative naive cells, CXCR3-positive naive cells had more hydrophobic TRB CDR3s.

TRB cDNA was prepared as libraries by UMI-labeled 5' RACE. TCRdb derives one entry per CDR3 protein from the 5' RACE reads, leaving out DNA. The sample holds 95,000 to 100,000 distinct CDR3 sequences. What was sequenced was naive CXCR3+ CD8+ T cells from blood. Stated subset: CD45RO-CCR7+CD27+CD95- naive CD8+ T cells expressing CXCR3 (TNR3+). These receptors all stem from a human donor in good health. Some clones in this sample may be carry-over from other donors' samples.

The chain joins TRBV7-2 to TRBJ2-3; TCRdb names TRBD2, which stays unverified in the absence of DNA. The germline V gene encodes CDR1 SGHTA and CDR2 FQGNSA. The CDR3 has 18 amino acids. The CDR3 protein is CASSYGLANLYSTDTQYF. Full variable domain (remainder filled in from reference TRBV7-2 and TRBJ2-3): GAGVSQSPSNKVTEKGKDVELRCDPISGHTALYWYRQSLGQGLEFLIYFQGNSAPDKSGLPSDRFSAERTGGSVSTLTIQRTQQEDSAVYLCASSYGLANLYSTDTQYFGPGTRLTVL.

This CDR3 is CASSPRQGLSYEQYF. The rearrangement links TRBV6-2 or TRBV6-3 to TRBJ2-7; TCRdb's assignment of TRBD1 cannot be checked, as there is no DNA. The CDR3 loop spans 15 amino acids. CDR1 is MNHEY and CDR2 is SVGEGT in the germline V gene.

The J gene is TRBJ2-3, the V gene TRBV19; TCRdb designates TRBD2, a call that cannot be tested without DNA. Germline assignment: CDR1 LNHDA and CDR2 SQIVND (reference sequence). The CDR3 is 14 residues long. The CDR3 sequence is CASSAGVKTDTQYF. The full variable domain, in which reference TRBV19 and TRBJ2-3 provide the parts outside the CDR3, is DGGITQSPKYLFRKEGQNVTLSCEQNLNHDAMYWYRQDPGQGLRLIYYSQIVNDFQKGDIAEGYSVSREKKESFPLTVTSAQKNPTAFYLCASSAGVKTDTQYFGPGTRLTVL.

The chain recombines TRBV7-9 with TRBJ2-7; TCRdb outputs TRBD1, but without DNA this stays unchecked. Germline values: CDR1 SEHNR, CDR2 FQNEAQ (reference sequence). This CDR3 is 13 amino acids long. The CDR3 reads CASRPVGGLEQYF.

The V call is TRBV29-1, the J call TRBJ2-1; TCRdb proposes TRBD2, but this gene call is untestable without DNA. This CDR3 contains 16 residues. Germline lookup yields CDR1 SQVTM and CDR2 ANQGSEA. This CDR3 reads CSVEGGVAGSYNEQFF.

V gene TRBV20-1 combines with J gene TRBJ2-5. CDR3 length: 15 residues. The germline gives CDR1 DFQATT, CDR2 SNEGSKA (reference sequence). CDR3 in amino acids: CSAKDRSELQETQYF.

This sequence joins TRBV28 and TRBJ2-7; TCRdb designates TRBD2, a call that cannot be tested without DNA. The CDR3 extends over 14 amino acids. CDR1 MDHEN and CDR2 SYDVKM come from the germline V gene. CDR3 sequence reads: CASSLRGGTYEQYF.

V is TRBV20-1 and J is TRBJ1-1. CDR1 DFQATT and CDR2 SNEGSKA come from the germline V gene (reference sequence). There are 14 residues in the CDR3. The CDR3 here is CSARSPGTNTEAFF.

J is TRBJ2-7 and V is TRBV6-2 or TRBV6-3. Germline values: CDR1 MNHEY, CDR2 SVGEGT. This CDR3 spans 14 amino acids. The CDR3 sequence is CASSYSPDSYEQYF.

The rearrangement uses TRBV7-6 and TRBJ1-1; lacking DNA, the TRBD1 call made by TCRdb goes unchecked. CDR1 and CDR2 from the germline V gene are SGHVS and FNYEAQ. The length of the CDR3 is 14 residues. CDR3 in amino acids: CASLVGGIGTEAFF.

The rearrangement links TRBV21-1 to TRBJ2-5; lacking DNA, the TRBD1 call made by TCRdb goes unchecked. TRBV21-1 is a known pseudogene. The CDR3 length is 16 residues. CDR3 residues: CASSKRELCSKETQYF.

The J gene is TRBJ1-2, the V gene TRBV24-1; no DNA is available, so the TRBD1 call from TCRdb remains unchecked. The CDR3 runs 15 residues. CDR1 and CDR2 (germline): KGHDR, SFDVKD. The CDR3 region is CATSAGTEGDYGYTF.

This chain uses TRBV20-1 with TRBJ1-4. CDR3 length: 16 amino acids. CDR1 DFQATT and CDR2 SNEGSKA come from the germline V gene (reference sequence). The CDR3 is CSARDSEFATNEKLFF.

The gene calls are TRBV7-2 and TRBJ2-7. Per the germline V gene, CDR1 is SGHTA and CDR2 is FQGNSA. This CDR3 has 14 amino acids. The CDR3 is CASSFGMGSYEQYF. The variable domain in full, completed from reference TRBV7-2 and TRBJ2-7, reads GAGVSQSPSNKVTEKGKDVELRCDPISGHTALYWYRQSLGQGLEFLIYFQGNSAPDKSGLPSDRFSAERTGGSVSTLTIQRTQQEDSAVYLCASSFGMGSYEQYFGPGTRLTVT.

The chain links TRBV5-1 to TRBJ2-7; the TCRdb call, TRBD1, lacks DNA for checking. Germline loops: CDR1 SGHRS, CDR2 YFSETQ. The CDR3 is made up of 16 amino acids. The CDR3 sequence: CASSGSWGESSYEQYF.

The CDR3 here is CASSSLGPGGFYNEQFF. The chain carries TRBV7-2 and TRBJ2-1. The CDR3 sequence is 17 residues long. The germline V gene has CDR1 SGHTA and CDR2 FQGNSA.

The chain has TRBV29-1 and TRBJ2-7; TCRdb names TRBD1, which stays unverified in the absence of DNA. CDR1 and CDR2 (germline): SQVTM, ANQGSEA. There are 12 residues in the CDR3. CDR3 residues: CSVVGQAYEQYF.

V is TRBV7-6 and J is TRBJ2-3; TCRdb indicates TRBD2, and absent DNA this call remains unverified. Germline CDR1 SGHVS, CDR2 FNYEAQ. CDR3 size: 17 residues. The CDR3 here is CASSPPTSGGLTDTQYF.

V is TRBV4-3 and J is TRBJ2-2; the TRBD2 assignment by TCRdb is unverifiable without DNA. Germline V gene sequence: CDR1 LGHNA, CDR2 YSLEER. The CDR3 has 18 amino acids. CDR3 in amino acids: CASSQDRFSGVGTGELFF.

This chain links TRBV14 with TRBJ2-7; as DNA is missing, the TRBD1 call by TCRdb cannot be tested. The CDR3 extends over 16 amino acids. Germline values: CDR1 SGHDN, CDR2 FVKESK. The CDR3 region is CASRRTGGVFPYEQYF.

The J gene is TRBJ2-1, the V gene TRBV19; TCRdb's assignment of TRBD2 cannot be checked, as there is no DNA. CDR1 LNHDA and CDR2 SQIVND come from the germline V gene (reference sequence). This CDR3 spans 15 amino acids. The CDR3 region is CASSITSGFYNEQFF.

This rearrangement joins TRBV12-3 or TRBV12-4 to TRBJ1-1. The length of the CDR3 is 14 residues. This chain's CDR3 is CASSLTGRATEAFF.

The chain links TRBV15 to TRBJ2-5; checking the TCRdb D call of TRBD2 is not possible without DNA. Germline V gives CDR1 LNHNV, CDR2 YYDKDF (reference sequence). The CDR3 has 16 amino acids. The CDR3 loop is CATSPRGQLKQETQYF.

The chain joins TRBV20-1 to TRBJ2-1; TCRdb calls TRBD1, which cannot be checked without DNA. Germline V CDR1 and CDR2: DFQATT, SNEGSKA (reference sequence). The CDR3 loop spans 15 amino acids. CDR3 sequence reads: CSARSTGTVYNEQFF.

The V and J genes are TRBV7-3 and TRBJ2-7; without DNA, the TCRdb call of TRBD1 cannot be checked. From germline, CDR1 is SGHTA and CDR2 FQGTGA. The length of the CDR3 is 15 residues. The CDR3 reads CASSRNGRDGSEQYF.

The CDR3 sequence: CASSFFRWAGEFQETQYF. This chain uses TRBV12-3 or TRBV12-4 with TRBJ2-5. This CDR3 region has 18 residues.

V usage is TRBV6-5 and J usage is TRBJ2-3; TCRdb lists TRBD1, though no DNA is available to test this call. The CDR3 sequence is 13 residues long. Looked up from germline, CDR1 is MNHEY and CDR2 is SVGAGI. This CDR3 is CASTGTGSDTQYF.

This sequence joins TRBV6-2 or TRBV6-3 and TRBJ2-7. The CDR3 extends over 15 amino acids. Germline V lookup: CDR1 MNHEY, CDR2 SVGEGT. The CDR3 spells CASSYSVGSSYEQYF.